Each of the 24 T cell receptor beta chains below was sequenced from the same sample in a study of PD-L1 blockade in urothelial cancer. Sequencing used immunoSEQ multiplex PCR; TCRdb keeps in-frame clones, though not all of them. The table has about 37,000 clones, 82% seen once. The sample in question was PBMCs, obtained around atezolizumab (anti-PD-L1) treatment. The origin of the receptors is a man between 60 and 70 years old with urothelial cancer.

The V and J genes are TRBV14 and TRBJ1-5, with unresolved D. The CDR3 is 13 residues long. Germline V gives CDR1 SGHDN, CDR2 FVKESK. V was clipped by 3 bases and J by 0 bases, with 3 bases between them. CDR3 sequence reads: CASSQSSNQPQHF. CDR3 nucleotides: TGTGCCAGCAGCCAGAGTAGCAATCAGCCCCAGCATTTT.

This sequence joins TRBV5-4 and TRBJ2-5, with 10 bases lining up with TRBD1. From germline, CDR1 is SGHNT and CDR2 YYREEE (reference sequence). Trimming removed 5 bases from V and 2 bases from J; junction bases left unmatched: 9. CDR3 length: 16 residues. This CDR3 reads CASSSGQGVSQETQYF. In DNA, the CDR3 is TGTGCCAGCAGTTCTGGACAGGGGGTCTCTCAAGAGACCCAGTACTTC.

The chain joins TRBV10-2 to TRBJ2-7; D not resolved. The CDR3 runs 13 residues. The germline V gene has CDR1 WSHSY and CDR2 SAAADI. The V end was cut by 4 bases, the J end by 6 bases, with 13 bases between. The CDR3 spells CASSGYTPLEQYF. For the CDR3, the DNA is TGCGCCAGCAGTGGGTACACCCCGCTCGAGCAGTACTTC.

V gene TRBV6-1 combines with J gene TRBJ1-1; D gene uncertain. Germline V gene data show CDR1 as MNHNS and CDR2 as SASEGT. The CDR3 covers 14 residues. Trimming shortened V by 5 bases and J by 3 bases, and 13 bases separated the two germline ends. The CDR3 reads CASSSERSYTEAFF. CDR3 bases: TGTGCCAGCAGTTCCGAACGGAGTTACACTGAAGCTTTCTTT.

This clone was picked up one time. The genes are TRBV5-4 and TRBJ2-2; no definite D call. This CDR3 contains 15 residues. Per germline, CDR1 SGHNT and CDR2 YYREEE (reference sequence). V lost 4 bases, J lost 2 bases, and 12 bases lay in between. CDR3 DNA: TGTGCCAGCAGCCCGACCCCGGGTAACACCGGGGAGCTGTTTTTT. Its translation: CASSPTPGNTGELFF.

This clone has a single count. This sequence joins TRBV10-3 and TRBJ1-2; D is perhaps TRBD1 (6 bases). The CDR3 consists of 14 residues. Germline CDR1 and CDR2: ENHRY and SYGVKD. V dropped 2 bases and J dropped 4 bases, with 11 bases sitting between them. CDR3 residues: CAISEGGGAYGYTF. The CDR3 bases are TGTGCCATCAGTGAGGGCGGGGGCGCCTATGGCTACACCTTC.

The CDR3 spells CASRATSGVTDTQYF. The CDR3 DNA follows: TGTGCCAGCAGAGCGACTAGCGGGGTCACAGATACGCAGTATTTT. The J gene is TRBJ2-3, the V gene TRBV2, with 11 bases aligning to TRBD2. Germline V gives CDR1 SNHLY, CDR2 FYNNEI. CDR3 length equals 15 residues. With V trimmed by 6 bases and J by 2 bases, 4 bases remained unmatched. Together with reference TRBV2 and TRBJ2-3, the CDR3 gives the full variable domain: EPEVTQTPSHQVTQMGQEVILRCVPISNHLYFYWYRQILGQKVEFLVSFYNNEISEKSEIFDDQFSVERPDGSNFTLKIRSTKLEDSAMYFCASRATSGVTDTQYFGPGTRLTVL.

The chain employs TRBV27 and TRBJ1-4; TRBD1 matches 8 bases. With 5 bases clipped from V and 6 bases from J, the junction kept 8 bases outside the gene matches. Germline V gene sequence: CDR1 MNHEY, CDR2 SMNVEV (reference sequence). The CDR3 is 15 amino acids. CDR3 DNA: TGTGCCAGCAGTCCCGGGGACAGGACATATGAAAAACTGTTTTTT. Residues: CASSPGDRTYEKLFF. The full variable domain, its missing parts supplied by reference TRBV27 and TRBJ1-4, is EAQVTQNPRYLITVTGKKLTVTCSQNMNHEYMSWYRQDPGLGLRQIYYSMNVEVTDKGDVPEGYKVSRKEKRNFPLILESPSPNQTSLYFCASSPGDRTYEKLFFGSGTQLSVL.

This chain links TRBV5-1 with TRBJ1-4; TRBD1 might be the D (5 bases). With 1 base removed from V and 4 bases from J, the gap between germline ends came to 8 bases. Germline lookup yields CDR1 SGHRS and CDR2 YFSETQ. This CDR3 region has 14 residues. The CDR3 coding sequence is TGCGCCAGCAGCTTGAGGGGTCGTAATGAAAAACTGTTTTTT. It yields the protein CASSLRGRNEKLFF.

V usage is TRBV7-2 and J usage is TRBJ2-1, with 11 positions matching TRBD2. This CDR3 is built from 17 residues. Germline V gene data show CDR1 as SGHTA and CDR2 as FQGNSA. V was clipped by 3 bases and J by 8 bases; unmatched bases: 12. In DNA form, the CDR3 reads TGTGCCAGCAGCTTCGTAGCGGGGGGGTCCGGAATAGATGAGCAGTTCTTC. Its translation is CASSFVAGGSGIDEQFF.

The chain is built from TRBV4-1 and TRBJ2-7; a weak D match, TRBD1 (5 bases). Germline CDR1 and CDR2: MGHRA and YSYEKL. The CDR3 covers 15 residues. Trimming took off 4 bases at V and 1 base at J, with 14 bases between the two ends. The CDR3 region has the DNA TGCGCCAGCAGCCCGGGTCCGGCAGGGTCCTACGAGCAGTACTTC. It specifies CASSPGPAGSYEQYF.

The CDR3 nucleotides read TGCAGCGTTGAAGATCGGCACTATTCTGTGCAGTACTTC. This translates into CSVEDRHYSVQYF. The V gene is TRBV29-1, the J gene TRBJ2-7; D gene uncertain. With 0 bases removed from V and 9 bases from J, the gap between germline ends came to 15 bases. Germline-derived CDR1 and CDR2 are SQVTM and ANQGSEA. The CDR3 extends over 13 amino acids.

The DNA of the CDR3 is TGTGCCAGCAGTTTTGAGGGAAACTCCTACGAGCAGTACTTC. This sequence encodes CASSFEGNSYEQYF. The genes are TRBV27 and TRBJ2-7; maybe TRBD2 (5 bases). The V gene's germline CDR1 is MNHEY and CDR2 SMNVEV (reference sequence). The CDR3 totals 14 residues. The V gene lost 3 bases and the J gene lost 0 bases, with 9 bases spanning the gap.

The chain combines TRBV13 with TRBJ2-7; tentatively, D is TRBD1 (6 bases). Germline V CDR1 and CDR2: PRHDT, FYEKMQ (reference sequence). This CDR3 contains 13 residues. V was trimmed by 5 bases and J by 5 bases, leaving 13 bases between them. For the CDR3, the DNA is TGTGCCAGCAGCCCAGGGGTATACGACGAGCAGTACTTC. This codes for CASSPGVYDEQYF.

The V gene is TRBV20-1, the J gene TRBJ1-1; no clear D. The CDR3 is 11 amino acids. V lost 6 bases and J lost 8, with 13 bases in between. CDR1 is DFQATT, CDR2 SNEGSKA, per germline (reference sequence). The CDR3 sequence is CSAPGNREAFF. The DNA of the CDR3 is TGCAGTGCACCGGGGAACAGAGAAGCTTTCTTT.

This chain links TRBV4-2 with TRBJ2-3, with 9 positions matching TRBD2. Trimming cost V 0 bases and J 5 bases; bases outside gene matches: 6. The germline CDR1 and CDR2 sequences are LGHNA and YNFKEQ. The length of the CDR3 is 16 residues. CDR3 nucleotide sequence: TGTGCCAGCAGCCAAGAAGGCGGGGGGGCCGTAGATACGCAGTATTTT. This encodes CASSQEGGGAVDTQYF.

The rearrangement joins TRBV18 to TRBJ2-1; a possible D gene is TRBD2 (5 bases). Trimming pared 1 base from V and 8 bases from J, leaving 15 bases between. The CDR3 covers 15 residues. CDR1 and CDR2 (germline): KGHSH, LQKENI. The CDR3 coding sequence is TGTGCCAGCTCACCACAACTAGGTTTGGCGGATGAGCAGTTCTTC. Protein sequence: CASSPQLGLADEQFF. Together with reference TRBV18 and TRBJ2-1, the CDR3 gives the full variable domain: NAGVMQNPRHLVRRRGQEARLRCSPMKGHSHVYWYRQLPEEGLKFMVYLQKENIIDESGMPKERFSAEFPKEGPSILRIQQVVRGDSAAYFCASSPQLGLADEQFFGPGTRLTVL.

The chain uses TRBV11-3 and TRBJ2-1, with D possibly being TRBD2 (5 bases). Trimming removed 5 bases from V and 9 bases from J, with 14 bases in between. The V gene's germline CDR1 is SGHNT and CDR2 YENEEA. The CDR3 is made up of 13 amino acids. The chain's CDR3 is CASSPNPGSEQFF. CDR3 coding DNA: TGTGCCAGCAGCCCCAACCCGGGAAGTGAGCAGTTCTTC.

The chain has TRBV11-2 and TRBJ2-7; TRBD1 aligns across 11 bases. Germline V gene sequence: CDR1 SGHAT, CDR2 FQNNGV. CDR3 length: 16 amino acids. V shed 5 bases and J 3 bases; nucleotides not matched to a gene: 9. CDR3 region: CASSAPGTGGDYEQYF. The CDR3 nucleotides are TGTGCCAGCAGCGCTCCTGGGACAGGGGGGGACTACGAGCAGTACTTC.

The chain carries TRBV28 and TRBJ1-4; 9 nucleotides align to TRBD1. The germline V gene encodes CDR1 MDHEN and CDR2 SYDVKM. Trimming removed 5 bases from V and 8 bases from J; junction bases left unmatched: 9. The CDR3 consists of 15 residues. The CDR3 DNA reads as TGTGCCAGCAGTCCCGCGGGACAGGGTGACGAAAAACTGTTTTTT. As protein: CASSPAGQGDEKLFF.

The chain carries TRBV7-2 and TRBJ2-7, with 7 positions matching TRBD2. CDR1 is SGHTA, CDR2 FQGNSA, per germline. The ends lost 1 base at V and 4 bases at J; junction bases unmatched: 1. The CDR3 extends over 13 amino acids. The CDR3 loop reads CASSLGGGYEQYF. CDR3 sequence (DNA): TGTGCCAGCAGCTTAGGGGGGGGATACGAGCAGTACTTC.

The chain combines TRBV10-3 with TRBJ2-5; 7 bases agree with TRBD2. CDR1 and CDR2 (germline): ENHRY, SYGVKD. The CDR3 consists of 16 residues. V dropped 3 bases and J dropped 1; count of bases not matched to a gene: 8. The CDR3 DNA reads as TGTGCCATCAGTGATTTGGCTAGCGGCCGCCAAGAGACCCAGTACTTC. Amino acid sequence: CAISDLASGRQETQYF.

V is TRBV29-1 and J is TRBJ2-5; no firm D call. V shed 4 bases and J shed 5 bases, with 11 bases lying between them. The germline V gene has CDR1 SQVTM and CDR2 ANQGSEA. This CDR3 region has 12 residues. CDR3 residues: CSVVLEPETQYF. The CDR3, as DNA: TGCAGCGTTGTTCTAGAACCGGAGACCCAGTACTTC.

The chain joins TRBV6-5 to TRBJ1-3; a possible D gene is TRBD1 (5 bases). CDR3 length: 14 amino acids. With 6 bases removed from V and 0 bases from J, the gap between germline ends came to 9 bases. Germline V gives CDR1 MNHEY, CDR2 SVGAGI. CDR3 DNA: TGTGCCAGCAGCCTAGACAGCTCTGGAAACACCATATATTTT. Amino acid sequence: CASSLDSSGNTIYF.